The subject of this entry is one T cell receptor (beta chain). Antigen: not known. The CDR3 length is 17 residues. With V trimmed by 5 bases and J by 5 bases, 14 bases remained unmatched. Germline V lookup: CDR1 SNHLY, CDR2 FYNNEI. Some clones are missing from TCRdb's copy, which holds only in-frame ones; the method was immunoSEQ multiplex PCR. The sample holds tens of thousands of clones, around 76% seen once. Patients had locally advanced or metastatic urothelial carcinoma. The study collected 1 to 8 samples per patient, pretreatment and on-treatment. This specimen comes from a study of PD-L1 blockade in urothelial cancer. Study-level background: Blood was analyzed 3 weeks (second dose) and 6 weeks after treatment start. Study results and limitations: Patients who had durable benefit saw their tumor-associated blood clones expand more at 3 weeks.

This clonotype originated in a man between 65 and 85 years old with urothelial cancer. The sample consisted of PBMCs, taken around atezolizumab (anti-PD-L1) treatment. This sequence joins TRBV2 and TRBJ2-2, with 7 bases fitting TRBD1. DNA for the CDR3: TGTGCCAGCAGTCCCGGGACCTCAGGGGGATGGACCGGGGAGCTGTTTTTT. Translation: CASSPGTSGGWTGELFF.